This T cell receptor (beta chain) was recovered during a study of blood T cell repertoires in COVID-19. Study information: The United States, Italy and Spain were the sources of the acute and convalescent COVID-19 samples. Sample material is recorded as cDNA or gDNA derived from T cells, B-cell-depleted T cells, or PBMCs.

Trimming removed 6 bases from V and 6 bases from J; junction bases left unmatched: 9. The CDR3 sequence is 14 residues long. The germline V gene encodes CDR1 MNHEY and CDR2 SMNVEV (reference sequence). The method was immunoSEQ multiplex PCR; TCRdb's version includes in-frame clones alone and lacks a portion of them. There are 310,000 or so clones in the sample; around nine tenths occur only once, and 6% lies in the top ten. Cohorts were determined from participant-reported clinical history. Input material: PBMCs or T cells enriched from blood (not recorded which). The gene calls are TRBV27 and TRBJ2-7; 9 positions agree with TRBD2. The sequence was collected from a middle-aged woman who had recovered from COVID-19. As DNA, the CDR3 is TGTGCCAGCAGCACTGGACTAGCGTTTTCCGAGCAGTACTTC. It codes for CASSTGLAFSEQYF.